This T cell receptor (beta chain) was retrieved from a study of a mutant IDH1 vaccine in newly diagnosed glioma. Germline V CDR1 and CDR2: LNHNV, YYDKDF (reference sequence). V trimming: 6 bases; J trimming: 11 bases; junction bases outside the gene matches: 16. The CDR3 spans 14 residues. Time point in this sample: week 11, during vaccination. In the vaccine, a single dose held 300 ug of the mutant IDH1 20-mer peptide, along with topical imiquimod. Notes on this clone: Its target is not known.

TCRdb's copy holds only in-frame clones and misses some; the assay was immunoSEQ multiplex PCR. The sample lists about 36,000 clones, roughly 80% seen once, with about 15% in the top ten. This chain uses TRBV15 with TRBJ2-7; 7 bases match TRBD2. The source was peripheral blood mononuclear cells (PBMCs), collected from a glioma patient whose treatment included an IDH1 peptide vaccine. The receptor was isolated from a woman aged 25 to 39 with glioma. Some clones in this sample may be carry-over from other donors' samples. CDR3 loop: CATRGGGTGDAEYF. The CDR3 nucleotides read TGTGCCACCAGAGGCGGGGGAACGGGGGATGCGGAGTACTTC.